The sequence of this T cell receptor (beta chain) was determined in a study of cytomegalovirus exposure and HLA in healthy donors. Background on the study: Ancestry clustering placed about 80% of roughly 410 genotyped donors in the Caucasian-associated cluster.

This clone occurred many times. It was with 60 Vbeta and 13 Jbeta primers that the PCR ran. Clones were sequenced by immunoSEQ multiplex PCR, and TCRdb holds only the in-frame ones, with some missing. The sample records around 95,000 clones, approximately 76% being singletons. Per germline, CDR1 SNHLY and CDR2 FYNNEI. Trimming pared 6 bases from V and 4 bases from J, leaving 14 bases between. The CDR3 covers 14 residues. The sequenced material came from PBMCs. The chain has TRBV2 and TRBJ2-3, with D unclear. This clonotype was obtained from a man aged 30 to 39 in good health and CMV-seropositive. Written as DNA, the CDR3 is TGTGCCAGCAGCTTTTGGCCGGCGGCAGATACGCAGTATTTT. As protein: CASSFWPAADTQYF.